The present entry profiles one TCR beta chain with its context. The data stem from a study of blood T cells in healthy people across ages. Primed by a sample-barcoded 5' primer and a J-beta primer mix, a second PCR proceeded for about 6 to 12 cycles. Using its own MiXCR run on the 5' RACE reads, TCRdb lists one record per CDR3 protein. Among approximately 780,000 distinct CDR3 sequences listed, 20% to 30% were seen once. Trimming at V came to 5 bases and at J to 0 bases, leaving 6 bases not matched to a gene. The CDR3 totals 16 residues. Germline V lookup: CDR1 SGHRS, CDR2 YFSETQ. Isolation recovered at least 6.5 million PBMCs from every sample. The data were also submitted as part of a second study, on T cells of mothers and their children.

The J gene is TRBJ1-4, the V gene TRBV5-1, with 8 bases that match TRBD1. Sequences were obtained from blood. This TCR was recovered from a boy younger than 18 in good health. The CDR3 loop reads CASSRDRFATNEKLFF. CDR3 DNA sequence: TGCGCCAGCAGTCGGGACAGGTTCGCAACTAATGAAAAACTGTTTTTT.